This T cell receptor beta chain emerged from a study of blood T cell repertoires in COVID-19. Looking at the study overall: Spain, Italy and the United States supplied samples that represented acute and convalescent COVID-19.

The CDR3 extends over 13 amino acids. Trimming took 7 bases from V and 6 from J; bases not matched to a gene: 9. The assay was immunoSEQ multiplex PCR, and TCRdb's table has in-frame clones only and misses some. The sample lists about 280,000 clones, 65% to 90% occurring once. The source material was peripheral blood. V and J are TRBV12-3 or TRBV12-4 and TRBJ2-7; 7 bases map to TRBD1. The sequence was collected from a woman in her seventies with COVID-19, enrolled during active disease. Written as DNA, the CDR3 is TGTGCCAGCACCCTAGAAAGGGGGCTCGAGCAGTACTTC. It translates to CASTLERGLEQYF.